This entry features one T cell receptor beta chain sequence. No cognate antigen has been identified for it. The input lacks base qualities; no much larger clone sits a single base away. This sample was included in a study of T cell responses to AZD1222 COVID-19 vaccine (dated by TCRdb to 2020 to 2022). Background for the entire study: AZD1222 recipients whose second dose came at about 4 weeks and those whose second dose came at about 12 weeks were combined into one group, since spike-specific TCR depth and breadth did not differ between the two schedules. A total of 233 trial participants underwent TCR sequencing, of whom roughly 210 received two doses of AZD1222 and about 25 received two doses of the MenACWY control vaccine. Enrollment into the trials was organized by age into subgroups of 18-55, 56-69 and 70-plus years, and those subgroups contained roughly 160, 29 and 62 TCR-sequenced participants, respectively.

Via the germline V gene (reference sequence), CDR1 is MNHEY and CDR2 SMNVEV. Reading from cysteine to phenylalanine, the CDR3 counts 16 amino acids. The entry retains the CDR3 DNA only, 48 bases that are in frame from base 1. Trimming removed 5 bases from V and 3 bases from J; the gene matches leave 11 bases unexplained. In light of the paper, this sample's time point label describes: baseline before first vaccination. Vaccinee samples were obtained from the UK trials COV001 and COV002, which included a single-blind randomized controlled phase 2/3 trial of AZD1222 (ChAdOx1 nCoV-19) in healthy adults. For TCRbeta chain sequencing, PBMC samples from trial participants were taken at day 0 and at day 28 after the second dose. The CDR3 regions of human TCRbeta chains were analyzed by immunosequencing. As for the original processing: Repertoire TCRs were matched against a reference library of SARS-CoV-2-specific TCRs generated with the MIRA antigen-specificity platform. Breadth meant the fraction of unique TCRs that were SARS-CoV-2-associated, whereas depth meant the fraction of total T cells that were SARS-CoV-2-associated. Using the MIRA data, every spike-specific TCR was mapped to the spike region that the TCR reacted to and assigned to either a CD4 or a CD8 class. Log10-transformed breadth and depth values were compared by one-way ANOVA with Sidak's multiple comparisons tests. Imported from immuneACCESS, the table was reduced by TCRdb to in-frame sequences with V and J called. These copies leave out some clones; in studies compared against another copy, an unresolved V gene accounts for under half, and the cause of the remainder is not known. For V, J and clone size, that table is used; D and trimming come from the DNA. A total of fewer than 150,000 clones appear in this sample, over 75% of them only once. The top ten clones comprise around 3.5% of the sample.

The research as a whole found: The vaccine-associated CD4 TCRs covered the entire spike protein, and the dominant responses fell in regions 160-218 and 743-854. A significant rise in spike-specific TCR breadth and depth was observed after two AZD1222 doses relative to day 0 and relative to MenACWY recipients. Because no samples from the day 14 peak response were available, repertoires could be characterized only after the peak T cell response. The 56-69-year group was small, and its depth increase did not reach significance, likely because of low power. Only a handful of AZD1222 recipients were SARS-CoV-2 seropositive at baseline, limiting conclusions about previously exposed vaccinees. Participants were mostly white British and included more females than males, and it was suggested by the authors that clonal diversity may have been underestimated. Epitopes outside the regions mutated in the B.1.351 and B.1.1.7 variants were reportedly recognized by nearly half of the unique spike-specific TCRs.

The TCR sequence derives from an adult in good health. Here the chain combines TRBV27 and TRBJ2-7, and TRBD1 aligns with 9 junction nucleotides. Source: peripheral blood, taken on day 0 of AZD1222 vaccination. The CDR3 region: CASSPPQGDRDYEQYF. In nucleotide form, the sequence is TGTGCCAGCAGTCCTCCCCAGGGGGACAGGGACTACGAGCAGTACTTC.